These 32 T cell receptor beta chains were all obtained from the same sample, sequenced in a study of identical twins. TCRdb redid the calling of the 5' RACE reads with MiXCR, one entry per CDR3 protein. Found here are around 530,000 distinct CDR3 sequences, around 15% of them singletons; the top ten hold 0.35% to 0.45%. The same data also went into a second study, on yellow fever vaccine responses in identical twins.

Sequencing input: CD4+ T cells sorted from blood. These receptors came from a woman between 18 and 29 years old in good health.

This clonotype was seen ten or more times. CDR3 in amino acids: CATSDGQNLIETQYF. The CDR3, as DNA: TGTGCCACCAGTGATGGGCAGAACCTCATCGAGACCCAGTACTTC. This chain uses TRBV24-1 with TRBJ2-5, with unresolved D. Germline lookup yields CDR1 KGHDR and CDR2 SFDVKD. The CDR3 sequence is 15 residues long. V lost 3 bases, J lost 5 bases, and 15 bases lay in between.

V gene TRBV12-3 or TRBV12-4 combines with J gene TRBJ2-7; D perhaps matches TRBD1 (5 bases). V was shortened by 2 bases and J by 4 bases, with 15 bases between the two germline ends. The CDR3 is 15 residues long. CDR3 amino acids: CASSLQRQRKYEQYF. The CDR3 nucleotides read TGTGCCAGCAGTTTACAAAGACAGAGAAAATACGAGCAGTACTTC.

This clonotype has a handful of counts. V and J are TRBV12-3 or TRBV12-4 and TRBJ2-1; 7 positions agree with TRBD2. The length of the CDR3 is 15 residues. V shed 5 bases, J shed 9 bases, and the junction held 13 bases outside the gene matches. This CDR3 is CASSGWLADPGEQFF. The CDR3 nucleotides read TGTGCCAGCAGTGGTTGGCTAGCGGACCCCGGTGAGCAGTTCTTC.

V and J are TRBV5-1 and TRBJ2-1, with TRBD2 matching over 13 bases. Per the germline V gene, CDR1 is SGHRS and CDR2 is YFSETQ. V was clipped by 5 bases and J by 5 bases; unmatched bases: 4. The CDR3 contains 15 residues. The CDR3 nucleotides are TGCGCCAGCAGACTAGGACTAGCGGGGGACAATGAGCAGTTCTTC. Translated: CASRLGLAGDNEQFF.

This clonotype was counted ten times or more. The gene calls are TRBV5-1 and TRBJ1-1, with D tentatively TRBD1 (6 bases). The germline V gene encodes CDR1 SGHRS and CDR2 YFSETQ. CDR3 size: 14 residues. V lost 1 base, J lost 3 bases, and 10 bases lay in between. The CDR3 spells CASSLHRVDTEAFF. The CDR3 region has the DNA TGCGCCAGCAGCTTGCACAGGGTGGACACTGAAGCTTTCTTT.

The J gene is TRBJ2-7, the V gene TRBV18, with D tentatively TRBD1 (6 bases). The CDR3 runs to 13 residues. Deletions cut 3 bases from V and 5 bases from J, with 11 bases between. CDR1 is KGHSH, CDR2 LQKENI, per germline. CDR3 DNA sequence: TGTGCCAGCTCACCGCAGGGGCTCGACGAGCAGTACTTC. It encodes CASSPQGLDEQYF.

The V call is TRBV28, the J call TRBJ2-4; D gene uncertain. CDR3 size: 15 residues. The germline V and J ends were trimmed by 2 bases and 1 base, with 9 bases remaining between them. Germline CDR1 and CDR2: MDHEN and SYDVKM. The CDR3 DNA sequence: TGTGCCAGCAGTTTACCCCTCGGGGCCAAAAACATTCAGTACTTC. Encoded protein: CASSLPLGAKNIQYF.

V usage is TRBV5-1 and J usage is TRBJ2-5, with TRBD1 matching 7 bases. J was trimmed by 5 bases and V by 4 bases; bases with no gene match: 5. This CDR3 comprises 13 residues. Germline CDR1 and CDR2: SGHRS and YFSETQ. Here the CDR3 DNA reads TGCGCCAGCAGCACCGGACAGGTGGAGACCCAGTACTTC. Translated: CASSTGQVETQYF.

This clonotype was counted between two and nine times. This chain connects TRBV10-2 to TRBJ2-5, with 12 bases that match TRBD2. The CDR3 has 17 residues. The germline V gene encodes CDR1 WSHSY and CDR2 SAAADI. Unmatched junction bases numbered 7, after V lost 4 bases and J lost 1 base. In nucleotides, the CDR3 is TGCGCCAGCAGTGTCCGGCTAGCGGGGGGGCTCCAAGAGACCCAGTACTTC. Residues: CASSVRLAGGLQETQYF.

This clonotype was counted a few times. The V call is TRBV3-1, the J call TRBJ2-3, with D possibly being TRBD2 (5 bases). The V end was cut by 1 base, the J end by 4 bases, with 12 bases between. The V gene's germline CDR1 is LGHDT and CDR2 YNNKEL (reference sequence). This CDR3 spans 15 amino acids. The CDR3 here is CASSQVVGIADTQYF. As DNA, the CDR3 is TGTGCCAGCAGCCAAGTCGTCGGGATAGCAGATACGCAGTATTTT.

The chain is built from TRBV5-1 and TRBJ2-1; 11 bases line up with TRBD1. Germline CDR1 reads SGHRS; CDR2 reads YFSETQ. The J segment lost 9 bases and the V segment lost 4 bases, leaving 6 bases of the junction unmatched. The CDR3 is made up of 14 amino acids. The DNA for the CDR3 is TGCGCCAGCAGCATAGGACAGGGGGCTAGTGAGCAGTTCTTC. Translating it yields CASSIGQGASEQFF.

This clonotype was detected only a few times. The rearrangement links TRBV15 to TRBJ1-1; D is unresolved. The CDR3 runs 14 residues. The germline gives CDR1 LNHNV, CDR2 YYDKDF (reference sequence). The V and J ends lost 5 bases and 1 base respectively, with 11 bases between them. CDR3 protein: CATSVSAGNTEAFF. The CDR3 DNA follows: TGTGCCACCAGCGTATCGGCGGGGAACACTGAAGCTTTCTTT.

This clonotype was detected only a few times. The CDR3 spells CASSPPGLVSEQYF. Here the CDR3 DNA reads TGTGCCAGCAGTCCCCCGGGACTAGTTTCCGAGCAGTACTTC. The chain employs TRBV12-3 or TRBV12-4 and TRBJ2-7; 8 bases align to TRBD2. Trimming removed 5 bases from V and 6 bases from J; junction bases left unmatched: 9. The CDR3 loop spans 14 amino acids.

V gene TRBV7-2 combines with J gene TRBJ2-3, with a tentative D call TRBD1 (5 bases). The V end lost 2 bases, the J end lost 4 bases, and 16 bases lay between the germline ends. CDR3 length: 16 residues. The germline gives CDR1 SGHTA, CDR2 FQGNSA. The CDR3 DNA is TGTGCCAGCAGCTTAAGTTTTTTTGGGGCCCCAGATACGCAGTATTTT. This encodes CASSLSFFGAPDTQYF.

This clonotype came up many times. The chain combines TRBV12-3 or TRBV12-4 with TRBJ2-2, with D unresolved. The V and J ends lost 5 bases and 3 bases respectively, with 16 bases between them. The length of the CDR3 is 16 residues. The CDR3 here is CASSAVRSSDTGELFF. DNA for the CDR3: TGTGCCAGCAGTGCAGTAAGGAGTTCGGACACCGGGGAGCTGTTTTTT.

The rearrangement links TRBV11-3 to TRBJ1-1, with TRBD1 matching 7 bases. CDR3 length: 15 amino acids. Trimming removed 5 bases from V and 1 base from J; junction bases left unmatched: 7. The germline CDR1 and CDR2 sequences are SGHNT and YENEEA. CDR3 loop: CASSPRTGGNTEAFF. The CDR3 DNA sequence: TGTGCCAGCAGCCCCCGGACAGGCGGGAACACTGAAGCTTTCTTT.

This chain joins TRBV7-8 and TRBJ2-7; D may be TRBD1 (6 bases). V dropped 4 bases and J dropped 3 bases, with 13 bases sitting between them. This CDR3 contains 14 residues. CDR1 SGHVS and CDR2 FQNEAQ come from the germline V gene. The CDR3 DNA sequence: TGTGCCAGCAGCTCACACAGGGACGGCTACGAGCAGTACTTC. Protein: CASSSHRDGYEQYF.

The chain employs TRBV20-1 and TRBJ2-1; no definite D call. Looked up from germline, CDR1 is DFQATT and CDR2 is SNEGSKA (reference sequence). Trimming shortened V by 1 base and J by 7 bases, and 8 bases separated the two germline ends. There are 12 residues in the CDR3. CDR3 sequence reads: CSARGLENEQFF. For the CDR3, the DNA is TGCAGTGCTAGAGGTCTAGAGAATGAGCAGTTCTTC.

This clonotype was seen a few times. V usage is TRBV2 and J usage is TRBJ2-1, with D perhaps matching TRBD1 (6 bases). The germline CDR1 and CDR2 sequences are SNHLY and FYNNEI. The ends were cut back, 5 bases at V and 1 base at J, with 18 bases in the middle. This CDR3 is built from 17 residues. This CDR3 is CASSLSRGVGSYNEQFF. The CDR3 DNA reads as TGTGCCAGCAGTTTATCCAGGGGCGTTGGATCCTACAATGAGCAGTTCTTC.

The chain links TRBV6-5 to TRBJ2-7; 7 nucleotides line up with TRBD2. The CDR3 spans 15 residues. V trimming: 0 bases; J trimming: 2 bases; junction bases outside the gene matches: 4. Germline CDR1 reads MNHEY; CDR2 reads SVGAGI. CDR3 sequence: CASSYSAGVPYEQYF. The DNA for the CDR3 is TGTGCCAGCAGTTACTCGGCGGGAGTCCCCTACGAGCAGTACTTC.

In DNA form, the CDR3 reads TGCGCCAGCAGCCCCCGGGATCCCGGATCACCCCTCCACTTT. This encodes CASSPRDPGSPLHF. The V call is TRBV5-1, the J call TRBJ1-6; D ambiguous. V lost 4 bases and J lost 10, with 15 bases in between. Germline CDR1 reads SGHRS; CDR2 reads YFSETQ. This CDR3 region has 14 residues.

This chain connects TRBV10-3 to TRBJ1-6; D is possibly TRBD1 (6 bases). CDR3 length: 12 residues. The germline gives CDR1 ENHRY, CDR2 SYGVKD. V was clipped by 11 bases and J by 9 bases, with 14 bases between them. The CDR3 nucleotides are TGTGCCGCCCGAGGGGGGGGTTCACCCCTCCACTTT. It translates to CAARGGGSPLHF.

This clonotype was recorded many times. This chain uses TRBV7-2 with TRBJ2-7; unclear D gene. The germline gives CDR1 SGHTA, CDR2 FQGNSA. The CDR3 is made up of 11 amino acids. Trimming stripped 4 bases from V and 5 bases from J, with 6 bases between. The CDR3 sequence: CASSSVDEQYF. The CDR3 coding sequence is TGTGCCAGCAGCTCCGTTGACGAGCAGTACTTC. Full variable domain (rest looked up from reference TRBV7-2 and TRBJ2-7): GAGVSQSPSNKVTEKGKDVELRCDPISGHTALYWYRQSLGQGLEFLIYFQGNSAPDKSGLPSDRFSAERTGGSVSTLTIQRTQQEDSAVYLCASSSVDEQYFGPGTRLTVT.

This clonotype was seen more than once but under ten times. The genes are TRBV4-2 and TRBJ1-1; possible D gene TRBD1, 5 bases. The CDR3 is 15 residues long. Germline V lookup: CDR1 LGHNA, CDR2 YNFKEQ. V lost 3 bases and J 1 base, leaving 12 bases between the germline ends. The DNA of the CDR3 is TGTGCCAGCAGCCAGGCAGACAGCCAGAACACTGAAGCTTTCTTT. Amino acid sequence: CASSQADSQNTEAFF.

The chain recombines TRBV11-2 with TRBJ2-3, with TRBD2 matching over 14 bases. J gave up 4 bases and V 5 bases, and 8 bases lay outside the gene matches. The V gene's germline CDR1 is SGHAT and CDR2 FQNNGV. This CDR3 contains 17 residues. CDR3 amino acids: CASSPGTSGSLSDTQYF. CDR3 DNA sequence: TGTGCCAGCAGCCCCGGGACTAGCGGGAGTTTATCAGATACGCAGTATTTT.

The table lists this clonotype with many counts. The rearrangement joins TRBV5-1 to TRBJ2-1; weak D call: TRBD2 (5 bases). Germline lookup yields CDR1 SGHRS and CDR2 YFSETQ. The CDR3 consists of 13 residues. Trimming cost V 4 bases and J 1 base, with 6 bases left between them. CDR3 loop: CASSEGSYNEQFF. The CDR3 DNA follows: TGCGCCAGCAGCGAGGGATCCTACAATGAGCAGTTCTTC.

This clonotype occurred a few times. The chain recombines TRBV12-3 or TRBV12-4 with TRBJ2-5; D is perhaps TRBD1 (6 bases). Deletions cut 2 bases from V and 5 bases from J, with 15 bases between. This CDR3 is 15 amino acids long. In DNA, the CDR3 is TGTGCCAGCAGTTTACAGACAGGAATCGGGGAGACCCAGTACTTC. This translates into CASSLQTGIGETQYF.

This clonotype has a count of ten or more. The V and J genes are TRBV7-9 and TRBJ2-3; D is unclear. The CDR3 runs to 13 residues. V shed 6 bases and J shed 3 bases, with 10 bases lying between them. Germline V CDR1 and CDR2: SEHNR, FQNEAQ (reference sequence). CDR3 nucleotides: TGTGCCAGCAGTCGTCTTGGGACAGATACGCAGTATTTT. Translating it yields CASSRLGTDTQYF.

This chain links TRBV5-5 with TRBJ1-1; 9 bases are shared with TRBD1. This CDR3 contains 15 residues. Trimming took 4 bases from V and 3 from J; bases not matched to a gene: 7. Germline CDR1 and CDR2: SGHKS and YYEKEE (reference sequence). CDR3 sequence: CASSRTGTGHTEAFF. The CDR3 DNA is TGTGCCAGCAGCAGGACCGGGACAGGGCACACTGAAGCTTTCTTT.

The rearrangement links TRBV15 to TRBJ1-5; D ambiguous. The V end lost 3 bases, the J end lost 4 bases, and 10 bases lay between the germline ends. CDR1 and CDR2 from the germline V gene are LNHNV and YYDKDF (reference sequence). This CDR3 has 14 amino acids. CDR3: CATSSFGGNQPQHF. The CDR3 nucleotides read TGTGCCACCAGCAGTTTCGGTGGGAATCAGCCCCAGCATTTT.

This sequence joins TRBV7-9 and TRBJ2-3; 12 nucleotides match TRBD2. CDR1 and CDR2 (germline): SEHNR, FQNEAQ (reference sequence). The CDR3 consists of 16 residues. The ends lost 0 bases at V and 7 bases at J; junction bases unmatched: 5. The CDR3 protein is CASSLATSGGRYTQYF. As DNA, the CDR3 is TGTGCCAGCAGCTTAGCCACTAGCGGGGGGCGCTATACGCAGTATTTT. Looking up the rest from reference TRBV7-9 and TRBJ2-3 gives the full variable domain: DTGVSQNPRHKITKRGQNVTFRCDPISEHNRLYWYRQTLGQGPEFLTYFQNEAQLEKSRLLSDRFSAERPKGSFSTLEIQRTEQGDSAMYLCASSLATSGGRYTQYFGPGTRLTVL.

This clonotype was seen a handful of times. V and J are TRBV6-5 and TRBJ1-3, with D hard to call. Trimming stripped 0 bases from V and 0 bases from J, with 6 bases between. Germline loops: CDR1 MNHEY, CDR2 SVGAGI. The CDR3 contains 15 residues. This CDR3 is CASSYSGSSGNTIYF. The DNA of the CDR3 is TGTGCCAGCAGTTACTCGGGGAGCTCTGGAAACACCATATATTTT.